This TCR beta chain derives from a study of beta chain features in type 1 diabetes. Study observations and caveats: Healthy donors had naive, central memory and Treg TCRB repertoires that appeared less similar than those seen among patients. Significant though moderate, a shortening of TCRB CDR3s appeared in all four CD4+ subsets of Type 1 diabetes patients. Sequencing used cDNA, and cells with high TCR expression could therefore be over-represented. The VDJ junctions of type 1 diabetes patients carried fewer insertions and more deletions.

Sequenced material consisted of expressed TCRB transcripts (all of the isolated RNA was reverse transcribed). Measured with immunoSEQ multiplex PCR; TCRdb has only the in-frame clones, and not every one. The profile shows hundreds of thousands of clones, about an eighth of them singletons. This clone was detected only a few times. Its antigen is undetermined. Sequenced input: naive CD4+ T cells from blood. This TCR was sampled from a man between 18 and 29 years old with type 1 diabetes.

CDR3 in amino acids: CASSPTVNTEAFF. CDR3 DNA sequence: TGTGCCAGCAGCCCGACAGTGAACACTGAAGCTTTCTTT. This chain connects TRBV7-3 to TRBJ1-1; D might be TRBD1 (5 bases). This CDR3 has 13 residues. Germline-derived CDR1 and CDR2 are SGHTA and FQGTGA. V shed 5 bases and J shed 0 bases, with 7 bases lying between them.